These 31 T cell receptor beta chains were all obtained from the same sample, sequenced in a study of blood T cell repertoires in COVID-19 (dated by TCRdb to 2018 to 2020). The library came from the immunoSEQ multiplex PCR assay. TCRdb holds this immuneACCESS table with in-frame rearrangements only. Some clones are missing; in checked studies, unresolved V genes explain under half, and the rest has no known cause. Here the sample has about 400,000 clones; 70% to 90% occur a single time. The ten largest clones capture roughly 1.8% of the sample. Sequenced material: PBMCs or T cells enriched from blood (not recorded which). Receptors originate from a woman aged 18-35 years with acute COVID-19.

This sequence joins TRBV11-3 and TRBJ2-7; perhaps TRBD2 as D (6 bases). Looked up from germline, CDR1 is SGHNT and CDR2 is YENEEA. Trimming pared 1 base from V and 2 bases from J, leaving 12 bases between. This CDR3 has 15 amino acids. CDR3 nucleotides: TGTGCCAGCAGCTTAGGGGCTAGCGTCCCCTACGAGCAGTACTTC. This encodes CASSLGASVPYEQYF.

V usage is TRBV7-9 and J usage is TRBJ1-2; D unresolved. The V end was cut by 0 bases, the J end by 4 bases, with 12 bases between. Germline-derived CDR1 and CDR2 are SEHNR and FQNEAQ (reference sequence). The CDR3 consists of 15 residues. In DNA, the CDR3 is TGTGCCAGCAGCTTAGCTGGGTCCGGCGGCTATGGCTACACCTTC. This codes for CASSLAGSGGYGYTF. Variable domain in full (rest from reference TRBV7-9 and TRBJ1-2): DTGVSQNPRHKITKRGQNVTFRCDPISEHNRLYWYRQTLGQGPEFLTYFQNEAQLEKSRLLSDRFSAERPKGSFSTLEIQRTEQGDSAMYLCASSLAGSGGYGYTFGSGTRLTVV.

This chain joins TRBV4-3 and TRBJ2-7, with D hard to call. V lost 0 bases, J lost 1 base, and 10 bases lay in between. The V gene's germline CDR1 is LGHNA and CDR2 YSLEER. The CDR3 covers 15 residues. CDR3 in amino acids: CASSQDDQASYEQYF. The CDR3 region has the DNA TGCGCCAGCAGCCAAGATGATCAGGCTTCCTACGAGCAGTACTTC.

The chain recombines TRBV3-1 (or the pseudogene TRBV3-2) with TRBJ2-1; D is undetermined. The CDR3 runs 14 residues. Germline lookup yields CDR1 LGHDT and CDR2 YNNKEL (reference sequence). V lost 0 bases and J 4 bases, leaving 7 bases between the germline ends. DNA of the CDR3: TGTGCCAGCAGCCAAGATGCCGGGTACAATGAGCAGTTCTTC. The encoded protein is CASSQDAGYNEQFF.

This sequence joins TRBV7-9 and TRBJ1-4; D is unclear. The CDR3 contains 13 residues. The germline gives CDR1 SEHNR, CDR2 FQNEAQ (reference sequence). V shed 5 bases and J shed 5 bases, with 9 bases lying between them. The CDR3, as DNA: TGTGCCAGCAGCGTAACAGAGAATGAAAAACTGTTTTTT. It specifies CASSVTENEKLFF. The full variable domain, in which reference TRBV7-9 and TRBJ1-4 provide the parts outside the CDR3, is DTGVSQNPRHKITKRGQNVTFRCDPISEHNRLYWYRQTLGQGPEFLTYFQNEAQLEKSRLLSDRFSAERPKGSFSTLEIQRTEQGDSAMYLCASSVTENEKLFFGSGTQLSVL.

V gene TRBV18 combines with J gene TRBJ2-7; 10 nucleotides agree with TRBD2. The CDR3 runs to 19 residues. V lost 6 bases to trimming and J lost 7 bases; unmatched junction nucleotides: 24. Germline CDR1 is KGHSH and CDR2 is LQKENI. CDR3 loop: CASSRSDLAGAKFLREQYF. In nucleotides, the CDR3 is TGTGCCAGCTCCCGATCGGACCTAGCGGGGGCGAAGTTTCTACGGGAGCAGTACTTC.

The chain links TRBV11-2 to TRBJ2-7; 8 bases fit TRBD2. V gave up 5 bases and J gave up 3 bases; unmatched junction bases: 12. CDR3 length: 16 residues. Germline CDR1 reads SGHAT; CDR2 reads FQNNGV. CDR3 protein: CASSTLRGGTYYEQYF. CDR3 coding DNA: TGTGCCAGCAGCACCCTTCGGGGGGGTACTTACTACGAGCAGTACTTC.

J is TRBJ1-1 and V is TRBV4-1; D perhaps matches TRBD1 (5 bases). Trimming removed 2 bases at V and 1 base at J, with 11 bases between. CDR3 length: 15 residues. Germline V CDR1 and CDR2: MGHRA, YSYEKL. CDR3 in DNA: TGCGCCAGCAGCCAAAGACAGACTCAGAACACTGAAGCTTTCTTT. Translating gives CASSQRQTQNTEAFF.

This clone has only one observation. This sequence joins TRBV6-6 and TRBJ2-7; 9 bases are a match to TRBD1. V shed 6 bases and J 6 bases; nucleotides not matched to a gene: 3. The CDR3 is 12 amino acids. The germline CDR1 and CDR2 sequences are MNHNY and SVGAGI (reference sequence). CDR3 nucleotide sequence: TGTGCCAGCAGACAGGGGGCAGGCGAGCAGTACTTC. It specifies CASRQGAGEQYF.

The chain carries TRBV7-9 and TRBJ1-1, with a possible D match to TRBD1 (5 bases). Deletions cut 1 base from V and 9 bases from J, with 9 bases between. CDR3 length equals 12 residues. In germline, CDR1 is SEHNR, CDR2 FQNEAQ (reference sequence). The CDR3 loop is CASSLVGGKAFF. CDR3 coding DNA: TGTGCCAGCAGCTTAGTCGGGGGTAAAGCTTTCTTT.

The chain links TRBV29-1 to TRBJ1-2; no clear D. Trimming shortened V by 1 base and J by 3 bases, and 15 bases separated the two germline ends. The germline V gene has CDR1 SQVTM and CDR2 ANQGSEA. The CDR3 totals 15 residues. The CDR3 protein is CSVEVRHAKDYGYTF. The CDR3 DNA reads TGCAGCGTTGAAGTTCGACACGCAAAGGACTATGGCTACACCTTC.

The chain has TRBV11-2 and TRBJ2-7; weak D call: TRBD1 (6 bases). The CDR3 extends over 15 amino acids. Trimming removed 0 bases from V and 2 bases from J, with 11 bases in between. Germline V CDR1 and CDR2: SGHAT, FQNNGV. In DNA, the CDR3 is TGTGCCAGCAGCTTAGAAGACAGGCGAACCTACGAGCAGTACTTC. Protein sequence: CASSLEDRRTYEQYF.

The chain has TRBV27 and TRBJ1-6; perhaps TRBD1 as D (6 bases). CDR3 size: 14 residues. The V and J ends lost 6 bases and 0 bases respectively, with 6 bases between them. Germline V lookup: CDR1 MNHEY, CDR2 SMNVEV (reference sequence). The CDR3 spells CASRDSSYNSPLHF. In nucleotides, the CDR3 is TGTGCCAGCAGGGACAGCTCCTATAATTCACCCCTCCACTTT.

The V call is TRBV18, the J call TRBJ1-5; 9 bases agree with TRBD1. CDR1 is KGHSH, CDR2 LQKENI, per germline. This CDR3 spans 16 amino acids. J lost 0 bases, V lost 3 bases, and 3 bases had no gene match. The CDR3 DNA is TGTGCCAGCTCACCGGGGACAGGGAATAGCAATCAGCCCCAGCATTTT. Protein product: CASSPGTGNSNQPQHF.

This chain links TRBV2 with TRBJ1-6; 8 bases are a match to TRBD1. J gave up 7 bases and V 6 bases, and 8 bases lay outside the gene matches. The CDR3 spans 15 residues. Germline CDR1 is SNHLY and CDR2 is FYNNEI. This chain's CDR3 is CASRPGTGINSPLHF. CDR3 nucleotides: TGTGCCAGCAGACCAGGGACAGGAATCAATTCACCCCTCCACTTT.

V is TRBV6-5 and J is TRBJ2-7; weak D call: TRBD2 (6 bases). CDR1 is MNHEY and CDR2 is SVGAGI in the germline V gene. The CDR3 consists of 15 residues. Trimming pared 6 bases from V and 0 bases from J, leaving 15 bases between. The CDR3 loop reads CASSHRAGLSYEQYF. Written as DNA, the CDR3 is TGTGCCAGCAGCCATAGGGCGGGGCTCTCCTACGAGCAGTACTTC.

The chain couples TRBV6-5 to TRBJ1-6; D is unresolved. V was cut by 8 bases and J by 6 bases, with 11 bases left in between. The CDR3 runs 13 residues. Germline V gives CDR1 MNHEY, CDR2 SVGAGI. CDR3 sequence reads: CASRAGSNSPLHF. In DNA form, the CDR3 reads TGTGCCAGCCGGGCGGGCTCTAATTCACCCCTCCACTTT.

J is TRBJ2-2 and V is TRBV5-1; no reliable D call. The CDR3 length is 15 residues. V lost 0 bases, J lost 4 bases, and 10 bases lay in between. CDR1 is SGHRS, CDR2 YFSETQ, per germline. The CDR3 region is CASSLVVSGTGELFF. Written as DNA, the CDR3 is TGCGCCAGCAGCTTGGTCGTATCGGGCACCGGGGAGCTGTTTTTT.

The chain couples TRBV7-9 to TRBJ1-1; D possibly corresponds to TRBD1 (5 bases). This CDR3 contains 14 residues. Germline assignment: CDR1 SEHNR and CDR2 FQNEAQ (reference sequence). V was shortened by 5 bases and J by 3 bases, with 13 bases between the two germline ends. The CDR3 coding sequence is TGTGCCAGCAGCCGAAGGGCGGGGGACACTGAAGCTTTCTTT. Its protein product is CASSRRAGDTEAFF.

CDR3 DNA: TGTGCCAGCTCGCTAACAGGGCCCGGGACTGAAGCTTTCTTT. Protein: CASSLTGPGTEAFF. J is TRBJ1-1 and V is TRBV18, with D maybe TRBD1 (6 bases). The CDR3 extends over 14 amino acids. V dropped 6 bases and J dropped 5 bases, with 16 bases sitting between them. CDR1 and CDR2 from the germline V gene are KGHSH and LQKENI.

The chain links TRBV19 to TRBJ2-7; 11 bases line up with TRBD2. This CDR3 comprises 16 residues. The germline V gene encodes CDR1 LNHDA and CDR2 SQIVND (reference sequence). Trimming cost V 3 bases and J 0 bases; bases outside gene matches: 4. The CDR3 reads CASSISGLAGSYEQYF. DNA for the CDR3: TGTGCCAGTAGTATTAGTGGACTAGCGGGCTCCTACGAGCAGTACTTC.

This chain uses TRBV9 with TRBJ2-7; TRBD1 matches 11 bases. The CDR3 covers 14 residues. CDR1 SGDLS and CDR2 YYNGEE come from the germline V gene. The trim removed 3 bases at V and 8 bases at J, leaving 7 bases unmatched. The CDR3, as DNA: TGTGCCAGCAGCGCATCGGGACAGGGGGTCAAGCAGTACTTC. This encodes CASSASGQGVKQYF.

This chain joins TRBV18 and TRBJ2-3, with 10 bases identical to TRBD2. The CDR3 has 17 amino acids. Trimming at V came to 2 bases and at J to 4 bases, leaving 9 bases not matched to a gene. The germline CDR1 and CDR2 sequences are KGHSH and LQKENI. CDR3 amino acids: CASSPMMTSGSSDTQYF. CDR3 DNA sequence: TGTGCCAGCTCACCAATGATGACTAGCGGGTCGTCAGATACGCAGTATTTT.

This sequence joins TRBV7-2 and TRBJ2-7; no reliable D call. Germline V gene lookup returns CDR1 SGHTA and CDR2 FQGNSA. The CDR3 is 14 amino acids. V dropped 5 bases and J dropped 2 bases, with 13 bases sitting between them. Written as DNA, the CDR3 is TGTGCCAGCAGCATAACGAGGAATACCTACGAGCAGTACTTC. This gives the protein CASSITRNTYEQYF.

This CDR3 reads CASSQRGSAQGLTYEQYF. The CDR3 DNA is TGTGCCAGCAGCCAAAGGGGGTCGGCCCAGGGACTAACCTACGAGCAGTACTTC. This chain uses TRBV3-1 (or the pseudogene TRBV3-2) with TRBJ2-7; possible D gene TRBD2, 7 bases. This CDR3 comprises 18 residues. V lost 2 bases and J 2 bases, leaving 22 bases between the germline ends. Germline lookup yields CDR1 LGHDT and CDR2 YNNKEL (reference sequence).

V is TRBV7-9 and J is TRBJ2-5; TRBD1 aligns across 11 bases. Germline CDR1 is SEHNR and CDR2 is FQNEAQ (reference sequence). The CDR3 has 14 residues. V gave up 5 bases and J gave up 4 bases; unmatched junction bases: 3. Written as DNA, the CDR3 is TGTGCCAGCAGCCATGGGACAGGGGGAGAGACCCAGTACTTC. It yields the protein CASSHGTGGETQYF.

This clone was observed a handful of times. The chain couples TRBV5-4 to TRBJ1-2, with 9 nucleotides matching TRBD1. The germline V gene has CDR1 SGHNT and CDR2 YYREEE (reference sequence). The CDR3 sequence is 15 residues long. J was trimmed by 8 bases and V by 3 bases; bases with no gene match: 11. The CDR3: CASSSKGTGGLGYTF. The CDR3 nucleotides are TGTGCCAGCAGCTCCAAGGGAACAGGGGGCTTGGGCTACACCTTC. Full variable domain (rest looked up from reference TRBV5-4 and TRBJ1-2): ETGVTQSPTHLIKTRGQQVTLRCSSQSGHNTVSWYQQALGQGPQFIFQYYREEENGRGNFPPRFSGLQFPNYSSELNVNALELDDSALYLCASSSKGTGGLGYTFGSGTRLTVV.

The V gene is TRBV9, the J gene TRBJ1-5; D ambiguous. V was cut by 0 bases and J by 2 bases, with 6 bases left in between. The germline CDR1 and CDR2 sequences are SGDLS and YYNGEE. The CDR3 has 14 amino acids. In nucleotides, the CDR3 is TGTGCCAGCAGCGTAGACATGGGCAATCAGCCCCAGCATTTT. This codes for CASSVDMGNQPQHF.

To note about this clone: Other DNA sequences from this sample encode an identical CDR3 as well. The CDR3 DNA reads TGTGCCTGGAGTGTGGCTAGCGGATCCTACGAGCAGTACTTC. Amino acid sequence: CAWSVASGSYEQYF. V is TRBV30 and J is TRBJ2-7, with TRBD2 matching over 7 bases. The germline V gene encodes CDR1 GTSNPN and CDR2 SVGIG (reference sequence). V dropped 0 bases and J dropped 1; count of bases not matched to a gene: 3. The CDR3 extends over 14 amino acids.

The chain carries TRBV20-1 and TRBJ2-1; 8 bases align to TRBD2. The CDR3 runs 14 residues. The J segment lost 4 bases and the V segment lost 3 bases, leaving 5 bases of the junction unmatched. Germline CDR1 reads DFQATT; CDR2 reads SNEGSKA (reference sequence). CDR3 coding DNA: TGCAGTGCTAGTGGTAGCGGGGTGTACAATGAGCAGTTCTTC. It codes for CSASGSGVYNEQFF.

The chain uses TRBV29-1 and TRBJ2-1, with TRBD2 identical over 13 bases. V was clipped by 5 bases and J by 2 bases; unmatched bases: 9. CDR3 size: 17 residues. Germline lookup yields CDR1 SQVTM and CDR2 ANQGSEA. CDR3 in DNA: TGCAGCGTTACCAGGACTAGCGGGAGATCCCCCTACAATGAGCAGTTCTTC. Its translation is CSVTRTSGRSPYNEQFF.